These T cell receptor beta chains were read from a single sample in a study of tumor-infiltrating lymphocytes in localized non-small cell lung cancer. Method: immunoSEQ multiplex PCR; TCRdb's copy keeps in-frame clones and lacks some. The table lists about 9,800 clones, roughly three quarters of them singletons. The sequencing sample was made of lung tumor tissue. These receptors all stem from a human donor with non-small cell lung cancer. Both conserved end residues are part of each CDR3. A D gene is named only where the DNA matches it firmly. Clone sizes are given selectively: once, few, many, or a class where the clone is expanded.

TRBJ1-2 TRBV5-1 few - TGCGCCAGCAGCTTGGACCCCGGACAGCGTAACTATGGCTACACCTTC CASSLDPGQRNYGYTF
TRBJ2-7 TRBV5-1 - TRBD1 TGCGCCAGCAGCCCGACAGGGGGTTCCTACGAGCAGTACTTC CASSPTGGSYEQYF
TRBJ1-2 TRBV30 - - TGTGCCTGGAGTGTCCAGCGAAGGATGACCTTC CAWSVQRRMTF
TRBJ2-7 TRBV7-9 - TRBD1 TGTGCCAGCAGCTTCCGGACAGGCGCGGGCGAGCAGTACTTC CASSFRTGAGEQYF
TRBJ2-5 TRBV7-9 once - TGTGCCAGCAGCCCCGGAGGGGTAGTGGAGACCCAGTACTTC CASSPGGVVETQYF
TRBJ2-1 TRBV5-8 - TRBD2 TGTGCCAGCAGCTTGGCCTGGCGGGGGAGGTATGAGCAGTTCTTC CASSLAWRGRYEQFF
TRBJ1-2 TRBV27 - - TGTGCCAGCAGTTTATCGGGCAGTGGGTATGGCTACACCTTC CASSLSGSGYGYTF
TRBJ1-2 TRBV11-2 - TRBD1 TGTGCCAGCAGCCCTGGGACAGACTATGGCTACACCTTC CASSPGTDYGYTF
TRBJ1-1 TRBV4-1 - - TGCGCCAGCAGCCAAGAGCCCGGTCCTGGGACTGAAGCTTTCTTT CASSQEPGPGTEAFF
TRBJ2-3 TRBV5-1 - - TGCGCCAGCAGCGAACAACCCCAACTCAGTAGTACGCAGTATTTT CASSEQPQLSSTQYF
TRBJ2-5 TRBV27 few - TGTGCCAGCAGGGGATGGACTTCCATGGGAGAGACCCAGTACTTC CASRGWTSMGETQYF
TRBJ2-3 TRBV7-8 - TRBD2 TGTGCCAGCAGCCCCAGCGGGGGGGCGTATACGCAGTATTTT CASSPSGGAYTQYF
TRBJ1-3 TRBV11-2 few - TGTGCCAGCAACAGACAGGTGGCGGGAGGAAACACCATATATTTT CASNRQVAGGNTIYF
TRBJ1-1 TRBV10-3 few - TGTGCCATCAGTTCCGGGACTCCGGACACTGAAGCTTTCTTT CAISSGTPDTEAFF
TRBJ2-5 TRBV5-4 - - TGTGCCAGCAGCTTGGGGGGGTGGAGCCAAGAGACCCAGTACTTC CASSLGGWSQETQYF
TRBJ2-7 TRBV7-9 - - TGTGCCAGCAGCTTACACAGCCCGCTACCCTACGAGCAGTACTTC CASSLHSPLPYEQYF
TRBJ2-5 TRBV5-1 - - TGCGCCAGCAGTAGAAGTCCACGGGAGACCCAGTACTTC CASSRSPRETQYF
TRBJ2-3 TRBV5-1 - - TGCGCCAGCAGCCTTAGGACTCCTAGCACAGATACGCAGTATTTT CASSLRTPSTDTQYF
TRBJ1-1 TRBV5-1 medium-sized - TGCGCCAGCATCGGAAGCACTGAAGCTTTCTTT CASIGSTEAFF
TRBJ2-7 TRBV6-5 - TRBD1 TGTGCCAGCAGTTACGGACAGGTTGCGGACCACGAGCAGTACTTC CASSYGQVADHEQYF
TRBJ2-1 TRBV7-6 - TRBD1 TGTGCCAGCAGCTTAGCGGGACAGCTGAGCTCCTACAATGAGCAGTTCTTC CASSLAGQLSSYNEQFF
TRBJ1-2 TRBV7-2 few - TGTGCCAGCAGCTTAGGTGGTGCTAGCTATGGCTACACCTTC CASSLGGASYGYTF
TRBJ2-3 TRBV6-5 - - TGTGCCAGCAGTTACTCCGGTCGAACTAGCACAGATACGCAGTATTTT CASSYSGRTSTDTQYF
TRBJ2-7 TRBV6-5 - TRBD2 TGTGCCAGCAGAGGACTAGCGGGGGCCTTCTACGAGCAGTACTTC CASRGLAGAFYEQYF
TRBJ2-1 TRBV7-8 once - TGTGCCAGCAGCCCGACCTCCCAGCGCCGGTTCTTC CASSPTSQRRFF
TRBJ1-1 TRBV27 - - TGTGCCAGCAGTTTAAGGGGATGGGGGGAAAACACTGAAGCTTTCTTT CASSLRGWGENTEAFF
TRBJ2-3 TRBV5-1 - - TGCGCCAGCAGCTTGGTCACCGGGGGCCGAGGCACAGATACGCAGTATTTT CASSLVTGGRGTDTQYF
TRBJ2-3 TRBV10-1 - TRBD1 TGCGCCACGTCCGGGACAGAGGAAGATACGCAGTATTTT CATSGTEEDTQYF
TRBJ1-1 TRBV5-6 once - TGTGCCAGCAGCGCGGGACAAACGATGAACACTGAAGCTTTCTTT CASSAGQTMNTEAFF
TRBJ1-1 TRBV11-3 - TRBD1 TGTGCCAGCAGCTCCGGGACAGGTACTGAAGCTTTCTTT CASSSGTGTEAFF
TRBJ2-7 TRBV6-5 - - TGTGCCAGCAGTTACCGGACAGAGGGCTACGAGCAGTACTTC CASSYRTEGYEQYF
TRBJ2-4 TRBV5-1 - - TGCGCCAGCAGCTTGGCCACGCACGGTGGTAACATTCAGTACTTC CASSLATHGGNIQYF
TRBJ1-4 TRBV6-1 - - TGTGCCAGCAGTGATCGGGCAGTCTCGAATGAAAAACTGTTTTTT CASSDRAVSNEKLFF
TRBJ2-7 TRBV5-5 - TRBD1 TGTGCCAGCAGCCGACCCGACAGGGCAACCTACGAGCAGTACTTC CASSRPDRATYEQYF
TRBJ1-1 TRBV20-1 medium-sized - TGCAGTGCTAGAGACAACACTGAAGCTTTCTTT CSARDNTEAFF
TRBJ2-2 TRBV5-3 few - TGTGCCAGAAGACGGGGGACTCGACCTCCCTCGAACACCGGGGAGCTGTTTTTT CARRRGTRPPSNTGELFF
TRBJ2-2 TRBV7-2 - TRBD2 TGTGCCAGCAGCTTAGGAGCGGGGGGCGCTGGGACCGGGGAGCTGTTTTTT CASSLGAGGAGTGELFF
TRBJ2-3 TRBV5-1 - - TGCGCCAGCACCATGGGGGGTATGACAGATACGCAGTATTTT CASTMGGMTDTQYF
TRBJ1-1 TRBV9 once - TGTGCCAGCAGGTCGGAGGGGCTAAAGGAAGAAGCTTTCTTT CASRSEGLKEEAFF
TRBJ1-2 TRBV6-1 few - TGTGCCAGCAGTGAAGCGCAAGACAGCGTCAGCTATGGCTACACCTTC CASSEAQDSVSYGYTF
TRBJ1-3 TRBV18 - - TGTGCCAGCTCACCGCAAGACAGCTCTGGAAACACCATATATTTT CASSPQDSSGNTIYF
TRBJ2-5 TRBV29-1 - - TGCAGCGTTGGTCAAGAGACCCAGTACTTC CSVGQETQYF
TRBJ2-3 TRBV18 - - TGTGCCAGCTCACGGAGGACAGATACGCAGTATTTT CASSRRTDTQYF
TRBJ2-6 TRBV5-1 - - TGCGCCAGCGGAGCCCGGCGTTCTGGGGCCAACGTCCTGACTTTC CASGARRSGANVLTF
TRBJ1-1 TRBV29-1 - - TGCAGCGTTGAGGGGCAGGTGGCTTTCTTT CSVEGQVAFF
TRBJ2-1 TRBV7-2 once TRBD2 TGTGCCAGCAGCTTAGGTGGCCTAGCGGGGGGGCATGAGCAGTTCTTC CASSLGGLAGGHEQFF
TRBJ1-2 TRBV7-9 - TRBD1 TGTGCCAGCAGCTTTTTACAGGGGAACTATGGCTACACCTTC CASSFLQGNYGYTF
TRBJ1-1 TRBV11-1 - - TGTGCCAGCAGCTCTCGGCAGGGAGCCACTGAAGCTTTCTTT CASSSRQGATEAFF
TRBJ1-5 TRBV7-2 - - TGTGCCAGCAGCTTAGTGGGGAACGGCAATCAGCCCCAGCATTTT CASSLVGNGNQPQHF
TRBJ2-6 TRBV29-1 - TRBD1 TGCAGCGTTCCCAGAGGGAGTCAGGGGGTCTCTGGGGCCAACGTCCTGACTTTC CSVPRGSQGVSGANVLTF